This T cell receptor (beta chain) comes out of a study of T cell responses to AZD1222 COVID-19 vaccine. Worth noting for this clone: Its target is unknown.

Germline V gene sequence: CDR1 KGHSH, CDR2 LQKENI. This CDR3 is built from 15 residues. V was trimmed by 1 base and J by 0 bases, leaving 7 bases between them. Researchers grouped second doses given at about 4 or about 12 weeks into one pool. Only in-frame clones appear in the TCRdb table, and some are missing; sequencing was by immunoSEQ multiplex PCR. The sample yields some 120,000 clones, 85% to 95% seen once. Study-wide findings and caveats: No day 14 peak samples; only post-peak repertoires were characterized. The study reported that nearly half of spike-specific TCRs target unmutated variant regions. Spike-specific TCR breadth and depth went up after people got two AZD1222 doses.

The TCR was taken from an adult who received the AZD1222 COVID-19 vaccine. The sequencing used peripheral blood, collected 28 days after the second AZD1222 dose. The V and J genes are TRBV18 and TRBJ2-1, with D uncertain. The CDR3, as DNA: TGTGCCAGCTCACCACAGGGAAGCTCCTACAATGAGCAGTTCTTC. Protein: CASSPQGSSYNEQFF.